A single sample is the source of the 27 T cell receptor beta chains below, sequenced in a study of T cell responses to AZD1222 COVID-19 vaccine. Profiling relied on immunoSEQ multiplex PCR, and the TCRdb table lists in-frame clones only, not all of them. The sample includes about 180,000 clones, 75% to 90% of them seen just once. The sequences come from peripheral blood, collected 28 days after the second dose of the MenACWY control vaccine. The receptors here all came from an adult who received the MenACWY meningococcal vaccine as a control.

This chain connects TRBV7-9 to TRBJ2-3; no firm D call. Germline-derived CDR1 and CDR2 are SEHNR and FQNEAQ (reference sequence). Trimming shortened V by 7 bases and J by 0 bases, and 8 bases separated the two germline ends. The CDR3 is 13 amino acids. The CDR3 loop reads CASKLPSTDTQYF. As DNA, the CDR3 is TGTGCCAGCAAGTTGCCGAGCACAGATACGCAGTATTTT.

This clone appeared a single time. This same CDR3 is encoded by further DNA sequences in the sample. The chain combines TRBV18 with TRBJ1-1, with D possibly matching TRBD1 (5 bases). The length of the CDR3 is 15 residues. V was shortened by 3 bases and J by 1 base, with 12 bases between the two germline ends. Germline V gene data show CDR1 as KGHSH and CDR2 as LQKENI. As DNA, the CDR3 is TGTGCCAGCTCACCCCAGGGAGGGGAGAACACTGAAGCTTTCTTT. Amino acids: CASSPQGGENTEAFF.

The V and J genes are TRBV25-1 and TRBJ2-5; D ambiguous. The CDR3 totals 12 residues. Per germline, CDR1 MGHDK and CDR2 SYGVNS. The V end lost 1 base, the J end lost 5 bases, and 5 bases lay between the germline ends. CDR3 amino acids: CASSESRETQYF. The CDR3 bases are TGTGCCAGCAGTGAATCCCGGGAGACCCAGTACTTC.

The gene calls are TRBV28 and TRBJ1-1, with a weak D call TRBD1 (6 bases). V lost 8 bases to trimming and J lost 0 bases, with 25 bases between them. CDR1 is MDHEN and CDR2 is SYDVKM in the germline V gene. This CDR3 region has 18 residues. DNA of the CDR3: TGTGCCAGCGACAGGAGGTGGCAGCAAAGGGGCGTGAACACTGAAGCTTTCTTT. It yields the protein CASDRRWQQRGVNTEAFF.

The J gene is TRBJ1-2, the V gene TRBV27, with a weak D call TRBD1 (5 bases). This CDR3 has 15 residues. Germline V CDR1 and CDR2: MNHEY, SMNVEV (reference sequence). V was cut by 10 bases and J by 2 bases, with 20 bases left in between. CDR3 loop: CATSGGLGENYGYTF. The CDR3 nucleotides read TGTGCCACATCGGGAGGTTTGGGGGAAAACTATGGCTACACCTTC.

The V call is TRBV7-2, the J call TRBJ1-2, with 11 positions matching TRBD1. V was clipped by 5 bases and J by 7 bases; unmatched bases: 9. This CDR3 is built from 15 residues. CDR1 and CDR2 from the germline V gene are SGHTA and FQGNSA. The CDR3, as DNA: TGTGCCAGCAGCATCTACCGGACAGGGGGCAGTGGCTACACCTTC. Translated, it gives CASSIYRTGGSGYTF.

The chain has TRBV6-5 and TRBJ2-7; 7 bases map to TRBD1. CDR1 is MNHEY, CDR2 SVGAGI, per germline. J lost 3 bases, V lost 8 bases, and 10 bases had no gene match. CDR3 size: 14 residues. CDR3 residues: CASAPRQGSYEQYF. As DNA, the CDR3 is TGTGCCAGCGCTCCCCGACAGGGTAGCTACGAGCAGTACTTC.

In its sample, this clone was seen a few times. The rearrangement links TRBV6-2 or TRBV6-3 to TRBJ2-7; TRBD2 matches 12 bases. Trimming cost V 7 bases and J 10 bases; bases outside gene matches: 11. Germline V gives CDR1 MNHEY, CDR2 SVGEGT. CDR3 size: 14 residues. The CDR3 protein is CASIPSGRAVGQYF. The CDR3, as DNA: TGTGCCAGCATCCCTAGCGGGAGGGCTGTCGGACAGTACTTC.

The genes are TRBV30 and TRBJ1-3; no clear D. Germline CDR1 reads GTSNPN; CDR2 reads SVGIG (reference sequence). This CDR3 comprises 17 residues. Trimming took off 3 bases at V and 0 bases at J, with 18 bases between the two ends. The CDR3 sequence is CAWRVSRRKFSGNTIYF. CDR3 nucleotide sequence: TGTGCCTGGAGGGTATCAAGACGGAAATTCTCTGGAAACACCATATATTTT.

This clone was detected a few times. This chain joins TRBV27 and TRBJ1-2, with D maybe TRBD1 (5 bases). CDR3 length: 16 amino acids. Germline CDR1 reads MNHEY; CDR2 reads SMNVEV (reference sequence). V was shortened by 5 bases and J by 2 bases, with 18 bases between the two germline ends. CDR3 bases: TGTGCCAGCAGTGTAACGGGACCCCAGGGCAACTATGGCTACACCTTC. As protein: CASSVTGPQGNYGYTF.

The chain links TRBV27 to TRBJ1-1; weak D call: TRBD1 (5 bases). V lost 4 bases and J lost 2, with 8 bases in between. This CDR3 has 13 amino acids. Germline-derived CDR1 and CDR2 are MNHEY and SMNVEV (reference sequence). The CDR3 bases are TGTGCCAGCAGTTGGGGCAGTAACACTGAAGCTTTCTTT. Translation gives CASSWGSNTEAFF.

V and J are TRBV6-5 and TRBJ2-7; D gene ambiguous. CDR1 and CDR2 from the germline V gene are MNHEY and SVGAGI. V was trimmed by 6 bases and J by 5 bases, leaving 14 bases between them. The CDR3 runs 13 residues. This chain's CDR3 is CASRLGIGHEQYF. The CDR3 nucleotides are TGTGCCAGCAGGCTGGGAATTGGCCACGAGCAGTACTTC.

This clone is a singleton in its sample. The J gene is TRBJ1-2, the V gene TRBV3-1 (or the pseudogene TRBV3-2), with D unresolved. Trimming shortened V by 4 bases and J by 8 bases, and 14 bases separated the two germline ends. The germline V gene encodes CDR1 LGHDT and CDR2 YNNKEL (reference sequence). This CDR3 has 13 amino acids. The CDR3 loop is CASSPIQRQGYTF. As DNA, the CDR3 is TGTGCCAGCAGCCCTATCCAAAGGCAAGGCTACACCTTC.

The chain carries TRBV2 and TRBJ1-2, with no clear D. CDR1 is SNHLY and CDR2 is FYNNEI in the germline V gene. With 6 bases removed from V and 4 bases from J, the gap between germline ends came to 12 bases. The CDR3 has 13 residues. CDR3 residues: CASRGFGIYGYTF. In DNA form, the CDR3 reads TGTGCCAGCAGGGGTTTCGGCATCTATGGCTACACCTTC. The entire variable domain, with the rest obtained from reference TRBV2 and TRBJ1-2, is as follows: EPEVTQTPSHQVTQMGQEVILRCVPISNHLYFYWYRQILGQKVEFLVSFYNNEISEKSEIFDDQFSVERPDGSNFTLKIRSTKLEDSAMYFCASRGFGIYGYTFGSGTRLTVV.

CDR3 sequence (DNA): TGTGCCAGCAGCGTAGCCCTAGCTCCGTACGAGCAGTACTTC. It specifies CASSVALAPYEQYF. The J gene is TRBJ2-7, the V gene TRBV9; D perhaps matches TRBD2 (5 bases). From germline, CDR1 is SGDLS and CDR2 YYNGEE. The CDR3 is 14 amino acids. V lost 0 bases and J lost 4, with 11 bases in between.

V gene TRBV12-3 or TRBV12-4 combines with J gene TRBJ2-3; D not resolved. The ends were cut back, 6 bases at V and 3 bases at J, with 7 bases in the middle. The CDR3 is made up of 12 amino acids. The CDR3 here is CASSPTTDTQYF. CDR3 nucleotides: TGTGCCAGCAGCCCGACAACAGATACGCAGTATTTT.

V usage is TRBV30 and J usage is TRBJ1-1, with 10 bases identical to TRBD1. There are 15 residues in the CDR3. From germline, CDR1 is GTSNPN and CDR2 SVGIG (reference sequence). V shed 4 bases, J shed 4 bases, and the junction held 9 bases outside the gene matches. In DNA, the CDR3 is TGTGCCTGGACCTCAGGGACAGGGGCAGGCACTGAAGCTTTCTTT. Its translation is CAWTSGTGAGTEAFF.

V is TRBV19 and J is TRBJ2-2, with D perhaps matching TRBD1 or TRBD2 (5 bases each). V was trimmed by 1 base and J by 5 bases, leaving 17 bases between them. The CDR3 runs to 17 residues. The germline V gene has CDR1 LNHDA and CDR2 SQIVND (reference sequence). CDR3 bases: TGTGCCAGTAGTATAGTGGTCCAGGGAGAAAGAACCGGGGAGCTGTTTTTT. Translated: CASSIVVQGERTGELFF.

This rearrangement joins TRBV24-1 to TRBJ2-3; either TRBD1 or TRBD2 may supply D (5 bases each). Trimming removed 6 bases from V and 0 bases from J, with 6 bases in between. Looked up from germline, CDR1 is KGHDR and CDR2 is SFDVKD. This CDR3 spans 13 amino acids. In DNA form, the CDR3 reads TGTGCCACCAGTAGGGACAGCACAGATACGCAGTATTTT. Translation gives CATSRDSTDTQYF.

The rearrangement uses TRBV27 and TRBJ1-2; D unresolved. The length of the CDR3 is 14 residues. Trimming pared 6 bases from V and 6 bases from J, leaving 17 bases between. CDR1 is MNHEY, CDR2 SMNVEV, per germline (reference sequence). This CDR3 reads CASRAGGAGNGYTF. The CDR3 coding sequence is TGTGCCAGCAGGGCGGGTGGCGCCGGCAATGGCTACACCTTC.

The V and J genes are TRBV28 and TRBJ1-4, with TRBD1 matching over 9 bases. The CDR3 has 12 residues. V was clipped by 11 bases and J by 5 bases; unmatched bases: 3. Germline CDR1 is MDHEN and CDR2 is SYDVKM. The DNA for the CDR3 is TGTGCCTCCGGGACAGGGAATGAAAAACTGTTTTTT. This encodes CASGTGNEKLFF.

This clone was seen only a few times. V is TRBV10-3 and J is TRBJ1-1, with a weak D call TRBD1 (6 bases). V shed 6 bases and J shed 5 bases, with 13 bases lying between them. Germline loops: CDR1 ENHRY, CDR2 SYGVKD. There are 13 residues in the CDR3. The CDR3 loop is CAISRGGGTEAFF. DNA for the CDR3: TGTGCCATCAGCCGAGGGGGTGGGACTGAAGCTTTCTTT.

This chain uses TRBV5-4 with TRBJ1-3; D is uncertain. The V and J ends lost 4 bases and 2 bases respectively, with 19 bases between them. The germline gives CDR1 SGHNT, CDR2 YYREEE (reference sequence). This CDR3 comprises 17 residues. For the CDR3, the DNA is TGTGCCAGCAGCAAACGTGATGTCTTAGCCGCTGGAAACACCATATATTTT. Its protein is CASSKRDVLAAGNTIYF.

This clone was observed a single time. CDR3 sequence (DNA): TGTGCCAGCAGCCAAACGGGACAGAGTAACACTGAAGCTTTCTTT. The encoded protein is CASSQTGQSNTEAFF. The chain is built from TRBV3-1 (or the pseudogene TRBV3-2) and TRBJ1-1, with TRBD1 matching 7 bases. Germline-derived CDR1 and CDR2 are LGHDT and YNNKEL (reference sequence). Unmatched junction bases numbered 5, after V lost 2 bases and J lost 2 bases. The CDR3 has 15 residues.

This chain joins TRBV18 and TRBJ1-1, with unresolved D. V was cut by 5 bases and J by 2 bases, with 12 bases left in between. CDR3 size: 14 residues. Germline V gives CDR1 KGHSH, CDR2 LQKENI. The CDR3 DNA reads as TGTGCCAGCTCAACCGTCGGATATAACACTGAAGCTTTCTTT. Residues: CASSTVGYNTEAFF.

The chain links TRBV11-3 to TRBJ2-3; D gene ambiguous. There are 13 residues in the CDR3. Trimming pared 2 bases from V and 9 bases from J, leaving 12 bases between. Per the germline V gene, CDR1 is SGHNT and CDR2 is YENEEA. The CDR3 DNA sequence: TGTGCCAGCAGCTTAAACGTCGTGGGGACGCAGTATTTT. Protein: CASSLNVVGTQYF.

The chain joins TRBV11-2 to TRBJ2-1; the match to TRBD1 covers 7 bases. The CDR3 spans 13 residues. The germline V gene encodes CDR1 SGHAT and CDR2 FQNNGV. After removal of 8 bases from V and 4 bases from J, the junction contained 5 bases not matched to a gene. In nucleotides, the CDR3 is TGTGCCAGCGTGGGACAGACTTACAATGAGCAGTTCTTC. Protein: CASVGQTYNEQFF.